This T cell receptor (beta chain) was found in a study of blood T cell repertoires in COVID-19. Study-wide background: Both acute and convalescent COVID-19 samples were obtained from the United States, Italy and Spain. From T cells, B-cell-depleted T cells, or PBMCs came the material, which was cDNA or gDNA.

Study processing details: Reference gene primer amplification gave estimated nucleated cell counts. This table comes from immunoSEQ multiplex PCR, and its TCRdb copy is limited to in-frame clones, with some not included. For V, J and clone size, that table is used; D and trimming come from the DNA. The data contain approximately 82,000 clones, over 80% of them singletons. Sequences were obtained from peripheral blood. This receptor was taken from a woman aged 60 to 75 with active COVID-19.

The CDR3 loop is CASSRSDRGLRTDTQYF. The CDR3 DNA reads as TGTGCCAGCAGCCGGAGTGACAGGGGGCTAAGGACAGATACGCAGTATTTT. This sequence joins TRBV11-3 and TRBJ2-3, with 10 nucleotides matching TRBD1. Germline V gene lookup returns CDR1 SGHNT and CDR2 YENEEA. This CDR3 spans 17 amino acids. V gave up 5 bases and J gave up 3 bases; unmatched junction bases: 11.